These 32 T cell receptor beta chains share one sample of origin, sequenced in a study of cytomegalovirus exposure and HLA in healthy donors. Researchers ran the PCR with 60 Vbeta and 13 Jbeta primers. The method was immunoSEQ multiplex PCR; TCRdb's version includes in-frame clones alone and lacks a portion of them. The data hold roughly 130,000 clones, with 84% observed a single time. The sequenced sample consisted of PBMCs. The receptors derive from a man aged 50-59 years in good health and CMV-seronegative.

The chain is built from TRBV4-1 and TRBJ1-3; D is possibly TRBD1 (6 bases). The CDR3 is 15 residues long. Trimming removed 1 base from V and 2 bases from J, with 9 bases in between. CDR1 is MGHRA, CDR2 YSYEKL, per germline. The CDR3 region has the DNA TGCGCCAGCAGCCAAGTACAGGGACCTGGAAACACCATATATTTT. Translated: CASSQVQGPGNTIYF.

The rearrangement joins TRBV15 to TRBJ2-2; 7 bases line up with TRBD2. Unmatched junction bases numbered 2, after V lost 0 bases and J lost 7 bases. The length of the CDR3 is 14 residues. The germline V gene has CDR1 LNHNV and CDR2 YYDKDF (reference sequence). Here the CDR3 DNA reads TGTGCCACCAGCAGAGATGGGGGGGGCGGGGAGCTGTTTTTT. Protein product: CATSRDGGGGELFF.

This clone appeared once. The DNA of the CDR3 is TGTGCCAGCAGCCCAGGGGCTTACGAGCAGTACTTC. Its protein product is CASSPGAYEQYF. The chain links TRBV6-5 to TRBJ2-7, with D possibly TRBD1 on 6 matching bases. Per germline, CDR1 MNHEY and CDR2 SVGAGI. CDR3 length: 12 amino acids. V was pared by 6 bases and J by 4 bases, with 10 bases between.

V is TRBV5-1 and J is TRBJ2-3, with 11 positions matching TRBD2. With V trimmed by 3 bases and J by 7 bases, 10 bases remained unmatched. The CDR3 runs to 16 residues. The germline V gene has CDR1 SGHRS and CDR2 YFSETQ. This CDR3 is CASSSNSGGAGNTQYF. As DNA, the CDR3 is TGCGCCAGCAGCTCTAATAGCGGGGGGGCCGGGAATACGCAGTATTTT. Combining the CDR3 with reference TRBV5-1 and TRBJ2-3 gives the whole variable domain KAGVTQTPRYLIKTRGQQVTLSCSPISGHRSVSWYQQTPGQGLQFLFEYFSETQRNKGNFPGRFSGRQFSNSRSEMNVSTLELGDSALYLCASSSNSGGAGNTQYFGPGTRLTVL.

Regarding this clone: Additional DNA sequences in this sample encode the identical CDR3. The V and J genes are TRBV16 and TRBJ2-3, with TRBD2 as a possible D gene (6 bases). V lost 4 bases and J 9 bases, leaving 11 bases between the germline ends. Germline assignment: CDR1 KGHSY and CDR2 FQNENV. The CDR3 is 12 amino acids. CDR3 loop: CASSPGLGTQYF. CDR3 sequence (DNA): TGTGCCAGCAGCCCGGGACTCGGGACGCAGTATTTT.

V gene TRBV7-9 combines with J gene TRBJ2-6; no clear D. The CDR3 runs to 16 residues. From germline, CDR1 is SEHNR and CDR2 FQNEAQ (reference sequence). The V end lost 4 bases, the J end lost 0 bases, and 10 bases lay between the germline ends. The CDR3, as DNA: TGTGCCAGCAGCTCCTACAGCTTCTCTGGGGCCAACGTCCTGACTTTC. This codes for CASSSYSFSGANVLTF.

The chain carries TRBV5-1 and TRBJ2-3, with no clear D. This CDR3 comprises 13 residues. In germline, CDR1 is SGHRS, CDR2 YFSETQ. V lost 6 bases, J lost 1 base, and 9 bases lay in between. The chain's CDR3 is CASTKEGTDTQYF. The CDR3 nucleotides are TGCGCCAGCACCAAAGAGGGCACAGATACGCAGTATTTT.

The rearrangement joins TRBV19 to TRBJ1-4; TRBD1 matches 8 bases. Unmatched junction bases numbered 7, after V lost 9 bases and J lost 4 bases. The germline V gene encodes CDR1 LNHDA and CDR2 SQIVND (reference sequence). This CDR3 has 14 residues. CDR3 DNA: TGTGCCAGCCTACGACAGGGGATTAATGAAAAACTGTTTTTT. It translates to CASLRQGINEKLFF.

V usage is TRBV7-8 and J usage is TRBJ2-5; TRBD2 agrees at 7 bases. J was trimmed by 1 base and V by 5 bases; bases with no gene match: 4. Per germline, CDR1 SGHVS and CDR2 FQNEAQ. The CDR3 has 14 residues. This CDR3 is CASSPRTSQETQYF. The CDR3 DNA reads as TGTGCCAGCAGCCCGCGGACTAGCCAAGAGACCCAGTACTTC.

V usage is TRBV19 and J usage is TRBJ2-3; maybe TRBD1 (6 bases). The CDR3 is made up of 13 amino acids. V was trimmed by 3 bases and J by 4 bases, leaving 8 bases between them. CDR1 LNHDA and CDR2 SQIVND come from the germline V gene (reference sequence). The CDR3 here is CASSMNRADTQYF. The CDR3 nucleotides read TGTGCCAGTAGTATGAACAGGGCAGATACGCAGTATTTT.

The chain carries TRBV6-4 and TRBJ1-5; unclear D gene. The CDR3 is 15 amino acids. Trimming took off 2 bases at V and 4 bases at J, with 12 bases between the two ends. Germline loops: CDR1 MRHNA, CDR2 SNTAGT. CDR3 amino acids: CASSDPTAPNQPQHF. The CDR3 nucleotides are TGTGCCAGCAGTGACCCCACAGCTCCTAATCAGCCCCAGCATTTT.

V usage is TRBV15 and J usage is TRBJ2-7, with 8 bases identical to TRBD1. The V gene's germline CDR1 is LNHNV and CDR2 YYDKDF (reference sequence). This CDR3 has 14 residues. After removal of 5 bases from V and 3 bases from J, the junction contained 6 bases not matched to a gene. CDR3 sequence: CATSAGTGGYEQYF. CDR3 nucleotides: TGTGCCACCAGCGCCGGGACAGGCGGCTACGAGCAGTACTTC.

The chain uses TRBV5-1 and TRBJ2-3, with a weak D call TRBD2 (7 bases). Trimming stripped 5 bases from V and 5 bases from J, with 15 bases between. CDR1 is SGHRS and CDR2 is YFSETQ in the germline V gene. CDR3 length equals 14 residues. The CDR3 is CASSRGGAEDTQYF. DNA for the CDR3: TGCGCCAGCAGTAGGGGGGGGGCCGAAGATACGCAGTATTTT.

This rearrangement joins TRBV13 to TRBJ2-3, with TRBD1 as a possible D gene (5 bases). V dropped 5 bases and J dropped 2 bases, with 14 bases sitting between them. Germline CDR1 and CDR2: PRHDT and FYEKMQ (reference sequence). The CDR3 spans 15 residues. The CDR3 region has the DNA TGTGCCAGCAGCCTTAAGTCGACAGACACAGATACGCAGTATTTT. Its protein product is CASSLKSTDTDTQYF.

This clone was seen just once. V and J are TRBV6-5 and TRBJ2-5, with 7 positions matching TRBD1. This CDR3 comprises 14 residues. CDR1 MNHEY and CDR2 SVGAGI come from the germline V gene. V lost 3 bases and J lost 3; bases outside the gene matches: 4. The CDR3: CASSYYGTEETQYF. As DNA, the CDR3 is TGTGCCAGCAGTTATTACGGGACAGAAGAGACCCAGTACTTC.

The chain joins TRBV13 to TRBJ1-1; 9 nucleotides align to TRBD1. This CDR3 has 13 amino acids. V lost 4 bases to trimming and J lost 7 bases; unmatched junction nucleotides: 4. The germline CDR1 and CDR2 sequences are PRHDT and FYEKMQ (reference sequence). The CDR3 loop is CASSSGQGREAFF. The CDR3 DNA is TGTGCCAGCAGCTCGGGACAGGGCCGTGAAGCTTTCTTT.

The V gene is TRBV7-9, the J gene TRBJ1-1; possible D gene TRBD1, 6 bases. V gave up 0 bases and J gave up 0 bases, with 8 bases separating them. Germline CDR1 and CDR2: SEHNR and FQNEAQ (reference sequence). The CDR3 has 15 amino acids. CDR3 coding DNA: TGTGCCAGCAGCTTAGCACAGGGAATGAACACTGAAGCTTTCTTT. Translated: CASSLAQGMNTEAFF.

The chain uses TRBV6-5 and TRBJ2-7, with D possibly being TRBD1 (6 bases). Trimming left V 4 bases short and J 3 bases short, with 13 bases between. CDR3 size: 14 residues. From germline, CDR1 is MNHEY and CDR2 SVGAGI. In nucleotides, the CDR3 is TGTGCCAGCAGTTCTCAACAGGGACACTACGAGCAGTACTTC. Translation: CASSSQQGHYEQYF.

The chain uses TRBV2 and TRBJ2-1; D may be TRBD2 (7 bases). V lost 1 base, J lost 4 bases, and 11 bases lay in between. The germline V gene encodes CDR1 SNHLY and CDR2 FYNNEI. The CDR3 runs to 15 residues. CDR3 coding DNA: TGTGCCAGCAGTGAAGTGGGGGGGCAGTACAATGAGCAGTTCTTC. This sequence encodes CASSEVGGQYNEQFF. Using reference TRBV2 and TRBJ2-1 for the parts outside the CDR3, the full variable domain is EPEVTQTPSHQVTQMGQEVILRCVPISNHLYFYWYRQILGQKVEFLVSFYNNEISEKSEIFDDQFSVERPDGSNFTLKIRSTKLEDSAMYFCASSEVGGQYNEQFFGPGTRLTVL.

The rearrangement uses TRBV13 and TRBJ1-2; 7 nucleotides align to TRBD1. The V segment lost 2 bases and the J segment 4 bases; nucleotides outside the gene matches: 4. The CDR3 totals 14 residues. Germline CDR1 and CDR2: PRHDT and FYEKMQ (reference sequence). The chain's CDR3 is CASSLFAGGYGYTF. In DNA form, the CDR3 reads TGTGCCAGCAGCTTATTCGCAGGGGGCTATGGCTACACCTTC.

This chain links TRBV5-1 with TRBJ1-3; 7 bases line up with TRBD1. Germline-derived CDR1 and CDR2 are SGHRS and YFSETQ. V gave up 3 bases and J gave up 0 bases; unmatched junction bases: 12. The CDR3 loop spans 18 amino acids. The CDR3 sequence: CASSSAQGQLVSGNTIYF. CDR3 DNA: TGCGCCAGCAGCTCCGCCCAGGGACAGCTCGTCTCTGGAAACACCATATATTTT.

The rearrangement links TRBV2 to TRBJ2-3; no firm D call. Germline CDR1 SNHLY, CDR2 FYNNEI. V gave up 6 bases and J gave up 6 bases, with 16 bases separating them. The CDR3 contains 14 residues. CDR3 DNA: TGTGCCAGCAGAATGGGCCCTCACATCGATACGCAGTATTTT. Amino acid sequence: CASRMGPHIDTQYF.

In the case of this clone: Compared with germline, one end of the junction differs, possibly owing to a read error. This chain joins TRBV10-3 and TRBJ1-1; TRBD1 matches 7 bases. Per germline, CDR1 ENHRY and CDR2 SYGVKD. This CDR3 is built from 14 residues. The CDR3 coding sequence is TGTGCCATCAGTAAGTCAGGGGGTGACACTGAAGCTTTCTTT. Translating gives CAISKSGGDTEAFF.

The table lists this clone with a count of one. This rearrangement joins TRBV7-8 to TRBJ2-2; D unclear. V was trimmed by 5 bases and J by 5 bases, leaving 12 bases between them. The CDR3 has 14 amino acids. Germline V CDR1 and CDR2: SGHVS, FQNEAQ. Written as DNA, the CDR3 is TGTGCCAGCAGCCCCACGGTCTGGACCGGGGAGCTGTTTTTT. Translated: CASSPTVWTGELFF.

The chain combines TRBV15 with TRBJ1-5; D perhaps matches TRBD1 (6 bases). This CDR3 spans 17 amino acids. The V and J ends lost 4 bases and 5 bases respectively, with 21 bases between them. Germline V gene sequence: CDR1 LNHNV, CDR2 YYDKDF (reference sequence). CDR3 in DNA: TGTGCCACCAGCACCCCTAGCCCTCACAGGGTAGATCAGCCCCAGCATTTT. Amino acid sequence: CATSTPSPHRVDQPQHF.

The chain uses TRBV10-3 and TRBJ2-1; D might be TRBD2 (5 bases). Germline V lookup: CDR1 ENHRY, CDR2 SYGVKD. The CDR3 length is 12 residues. Trimming pared 3 bases from V and 12 bases from J, leaving 12 bases between. The CDR3 is CAISDRGWGQFF. CDR3 coding DNA: TGTGCCATCAGTGACCGGGGTTGGGGGCAGTTCTTC.

The chain employs TRBV5-1 and TRBJ1-1, with TRBD1 matching over 9 bases. Trimming cost V 4 bases and J 3 bases; bases outside gene matches: 7. Looked up from germline, CDR1 is SGHRS and CDR2 is YFSETQ. There are 15 residues in the CDR3. CDR3 nucleotides: TGCGCCAGCAGCACGATGACAGGGGGGGACACTGAAGCTTTCTTT. This encodes CASSTMTGGDTEAFF.

The chain has TRBV7-9 and TRBJ1-4; D may be TRBD1 (5 bases). The CDR3 is 15 residues long. Germline V gives CDR1 SEHNR, CDR2 FQNEAQ (reference sequence). V gave up 5 bases and J gave up 8 bases, with 18 bases separating them. The CDR3, as DNA: TGTGCCAGCAGCCGTCCGGGAGTGAGGGGCGAAAAACTGTTTTTT. Translation gives CASSRPGVRGEKLFF.

This clone was recorded a few times. The CDR3 DNA sequence: TGTGCCAGCAGCGACGACAGGGGGCCCTACGAGCAGTACTTC. This sequence encodes CASSDDRGPYEQYF. The V gene is TRBV13, the J gene TRBJ2-7, with TRBD1 identical over 10 bases. CDR1 and CDR2 from the germline V gene are PRHDT and FYEKMQ (reference sequence). V was pared by 5 bases and J by 2 bases, with 3 bases of the junction left unmatched. The CDR3 is 14 amino acids.

The chain is built from TRBV4-2 and TRBJ1-1; D is undetermined. The CDR3 length is 10 residues. Germline assignment: CDR1 LGHNA and CDR2 YNFKEQ. Trimming pared 8 bases from V and 9 bases from J, leaving 10 bases between. The CDR3, as DNA: TGTGCCAGCGGCGGGATTCAAGCTTTCTTT. Protein product: CASGGIQAFF.

The chain carries TRBV11-2 and TRBJ1-4; 8 bases match TRBD1. This CDR3 has 15 amino acids. The germline V gene encodes CDR1 SGHAT and CDR2 FQNNGV. J gave up 8 bases and V 4 bases, and 9 bases lay outside the gene matches. The CDR3, as DNA: TGTGCCAGCAGCTCCCTCAGGGGGCGTAGGGAAAAACTGTTTTTT. Protein: CASSSLRGRREKLFF.

Notes on this clone: One junction end does not reproduce the germline sequence, and a read error may be involved. This chain connects TRBV7-9 to TRBJ1-2, with unresolved D. Germline V gene sequence: CDR1 SEHNR, CDR2 FQNEAQ (reference sequence). CDR3 length: 10 amino acids. CDR3 DNA: TGTGCCAGCAGCTTACACCCCGGAGACTTC. Its translation: CASSLHPGDF.